This TCR beta chain comes out of a study of T cell responses to AZD1222 COVID-19 vaccine. Study observations and caveats: Among those given AZD1222, only five or six were seropositive at baseline.

Measured with immunoSEQ multiplex PCR; TCRdb has only the in-frame clones, and not every one. The sample lists over 110,000 clones; almost 95% were seen once. V lost 4 bases and J 2 bases, leaving 21 bases between the germline ends. This CDR3 contains 17 residues. Germline V CDR1 and CDR2: MGHDK, SYGVNS. To note about this clone: What it binds is unknown.

The material was peripheral blood, obtained 28 days after the second AZD1222 dose. The chain joins TRBV25-1 to TRBJ2-7, with a possible D match to TRBD2 (6 bases). The sequence was collected from an adult who received the AZD1222 COVID-19 vaccine. In DNA, the CDR3 is TGTGCCAGCAGTGTCCGCACTAGCTCTTATCCCCCCTACGAGCAGTACTTC. Translating gives CASSVRTSSYPPYEQYF.